What follows are 27 T cell receptor beta chains derived from one specimen sequenced in a study of cytomegalovirus exposure and HLA in healthy donors. Vbeta (60) and Jbeta (13) primers were used in the PCR. Data came from immunoSEQ multiplex PCR; TCRdb stores just in-frame clones and leaves some out. The sample consists of 150,000 to 200,000 clones, roughly 80% of them appearing once. The sample consisted of PBMCs. The origin of the receptors is a woman aged 45 to 65 in good health and CMV-seronegative.

V usage is TRBV2 and J usage is TRBJ1-2; 7 nucleotides align to TRBD1. This CDR3 is built from 13 residues. With V trimmed by 6 bases and J by 6 bases, 7 bases remained unmatched. Germline V CDR1 and CDR2: SNHLY, FYNNEI. CDR3 amino acids: CASRSDRADGYTF. The CDR3 coding sequence is TGTGCCAGCAGGTCAGACAGGGCAGATGGCTACACCTTC.

This rearrangement joins TRBV5-1 to TRBJ1-4; 7 bases map to TRBD1. Germline loops: CDR1 SGHRS, CDR2 YFSETQ. The CDR3 loop spans 14 amino acids. The junction had 7 bases not matched to a gene; V was cut back by 4 bases and J by 7 bases. CDR3 DNA sequence: TGCGCCAGCAGCCAACAGGGGATGGCTGAAAAACTGTTTTTT. This encodes CASSQQGMAEKLFF. Drawing the rest from reference TRBV5-1 and TRBJ1-4, the complete variable domain is KAGVTQTPRYLIKTRGQQVTLSCSPISGHRSVSWYQQTPGQGLQFLFEYFSETQRNKGNFPGRFSGRQFSNSRSEMNVSTLELGDSALYLCASSQQGMAEKLFFGSGTQLSVL.

V is TRBV5-1 and J is TRBJ2-3; 7 bases line up with TRBD1. CDR1 SGHRS and CDR2 YFSETQ come from the germline V gene. The junction had 7 bases not matched to a gene; V was cut back by 3 bases and J by 6 bases. This CDR3 region has 14 residues. CDR3 coding DNA: TGCGCCAGCAGCTCCAATCGAGGGGGCGATACGCAGTATTTT. Its protein product is CASSSNRGGDTQYF. The full variable domain, completed using reference TRBV5-1 and TRBJ2-3, is KAGVTQTPRYLIKTRGQQVTLSCSPISGHRSVSWYQQTPGQGLQFLFEYFSETQRNKGNFPGRFSGRQFSNSRSEMNVSTLELGDSALYLCASSSNRGGDTQYFGPGTRLTVL.

This clone has a single count. Additional DNA sequences in this sample encode the identical CDR3. This chain joins TRBV5-1 and TRBJ1-1, with D hard to call. Germline loops: CDR1 SGHRS, CDR2 YFSETQ. The CDR3 has 13 amino acids. Trimming took 0 bases from V and 5 from J, leaving 8 bases between them. The CDR3 nucleotides are TGCGCCAGCAGCTTGGGGGGAGGAACTGAAGCTTTCTTT. Translation gives CASSLGGGTEAFF.

The chain uses TRBV28 and TRBJ1-5, with 9 bases matching TRBD1. J lost 6 bases, V lost 5 bases, and 5 bases had no gene match. The CDR3 runs 14 residues. Germline V gene lookup returns CDR1 MDHEN and CDR2 SYDVKM. In nucleotides, the CDR3 is TGTGCCAGCAGTCCAGGGACAGGGAGTCAGCCCCAGCATTTT. Its translation is CASSPGTGSQPQHF.

The gene calls are TRBV7-9 and TRBJ2-3; D is unresolved. Trimming stripped 5 bases from V and 1 base from J, with 7 bases between. CDR1 SEHNR and CDR2 FQNEAQ come from the germline V gene (reference sequence). The CDR3 is made up of 13 amino acids. In nucleotides, the CDR3 is TGTGCCAGCAGCCGACGGGGCACAGATACGCAGTATTTT. Translation gives CASSRRGTDTQYF.

The rearrangement uses TRBV2 and TRBJ2-3, with D maybe TRBD2 (5 bases). The CDR3 consists of 15 residues. Trimming shortened V by 7 bases and J by 3 bases, and 17 bases separated the two germline ends. Germline V gene data show CDR1 as SNHLY and CDR2 as FYNNEI. This chain's CDR3 is CASTSLGVGTDTQYF. Here the CDR3 DNA reads TGTGCCAGCACCAGCCTCGGGGTAGGAACAGATACGCAGTATTTT.

The chain has TRBV5-4 and TRBJ2-2, with D maybe TRBD1 (6 bases). The CDR3 extends over 15 amino acids. The V gene's germline CDR1 is SGHNT and CDR2 YYREEE (reference sequence). Trimming pared 0 bases from V and 8 bases from J, leaving 14 bases between. In DNA, the CDR3 is TGTGCCAGCAGCTTGGTTCGCAGGGGTACGGGGGAGCTGTTTTTT. It yields the protein CASSLVRRGTGELFF.

The V and J genes are TRBV4-3 and TRBJ1-2; D might be TRBD1 (5 bases). CDR3 length: 15 amino acids. Looked up from germline, CDR1 is LGHNA and CDR2 is YSLEER. V was pared by 0 bases and J by 3 bases, with 11 bases between. The CDR3 protein is CASSQEPGRHYGYTF. CDR3 nucleotides: TGCGCCAGCAGCCAAGAGCCAGGGCGCCACTATGGCTACACCTTC.

The gene calls are TRBV5-5 and TRBJ1-2; TRBD1 matches at 9 bases. This CDR3 has 16 residues. The germline CDR1 and CDR2 sequences are SGHKS and YYEKEE (reference sequence). Unmatched junction bases numbered 5, after V lost 0 bases and J lost 2 bases. The CDR3 here is CASSLAWDRENYGYTF. CDR3 bases: TGTGCCAGCAGCTTGGCGTGGGACAGGGAAAACTATGGCTACACCTTC.

The chain combines TRBV28 with TRBJ1-1; D is perhaps TRBD1 (6 bases). CDR3 length: 14 residues. Germline CDR1 MDHEN, CDR2 SYDVKM. V was clipped by 5 bases and J by 1 base, with 11 bases between them. The CDR3 loop reads CASSDRPKNTEAFF. CDR3 nucleotides: TGTGCCAGCAGTGACAGGCCAAAGAACACTGAAGCTTTCTTT.

The chain recombines TRBV11-2 with TRBJ2-5; D unresolved. The germline V and J ends were trimmed by 5 bases and 4 bases, with 5 bases remaining between them. This CDR3 spans 11 amino acids. Germline loops: CDR1 SGHAT, CDR2 FQNNGV. DNA for the CDR3: TGTGCCAGCAGCAGAGGAGAGACCCAGTACTTC. Its protein is CASSRGETQYF.

V and J are TRBV29-1 and TRBJ2-5; 9 positions match TRBD1. Unmatched junction bases numbered 9, after V lost 8 bases and J lost 2 bases. CDR3 length: 14 amino acids. Germline CDR1 and CDR2: SQVTM and ANQGSEA. The CDR3 DNA reads TGCAGCTCCCGGGACAGGGTAGGGCAAGAGACCCAGTACTTC. This codes for CSSRDRVGQETQYF.

V is TRBV14 and J is TRBJ1-2; 9 bases are a match to TRBD1. This CDR3 has 13 amino acids. CDR1 is SGHDN and CDR2 is FVKESK in the germline V gene. V trimming: 4 bases; J trimming: 8 bases; junction bases outside the gene matches: 5. The CDR3: CASSPRTGEGYTF. The DNA of the CDR3 is TGTGCCAGCAGCCCCAGGACAGGGGAAGGCTACACCTTC.

The chain has TRBV28 and TRBJ1-1, with 8 bases identical to TRBD1. This CDR3 comprises 14 residues. Trimming at V came to 4 bases and at J to 5 bases, leaving 6 bases not matched to a gene. Germline V gene lookup returns CDR1 MDHEN and CDR2 SYDVKM. In DNA form, the CDR3 reads TGTGCCAGCAGTTGGACAGGGAGACTGACTGAAGCTTTCTTT. It codes for CASSWTGRLTEAFF.

The V gene is TRBV30, the J gene TRBJ2-1; 12 bases agree with TRBD2. CDR1 and CDR2 (germline): GTSNPN, SVGIG (reference sequence). This CDR3 spans 15 amino acids. Unmatched junction bases numbered 7, after V lost 3 bases and J lost 7 bases. The CDR3 region is CAWRASGRALNEQFF. In DNA form, the CDR3 reads TGTGCCTGGAGAGCTAGCGGGAGGGCGTTGAATGAGCAGTTCTTC.

The chain employs TRBV30 and TRBJ1-3; perhaps TRBD1 as D (6 bases). Trimming stripped 4 bases from V and 2 bases from J, with 12 bases between. Germline V CDR1 and CDR2: GTSNPN, SVGIG (reference sequence). This CDR3 is 14 amino acids long. CDR3 sequence: CAWTTTGAGNTIYF. CDR3 bases: TGTGCCTGGACCACGACAGGCGCTGGAAACACCATATATTTT. The whole variable domain, remainder taken from reference TRBV30 and TRBJ1-3, is SQTIHQWPATLVQPVGSPLSLECTVEGTSNPNLYWYRQAAGRGLQLLFYSVGIGQISSEVPQNLSASRPQDRQFILSSKKLLLSDSGFYLCAWTTTGAGNTIYFGEGSWLTVV.

This chain uses TRBV25-1 with TRBJ1-1; D gene unclear. From germline, CDR1 is MGHDK and CDR2 SYGVNS. Trimming shortened V by 8 bases and J by 2 bases, and 9 bases separated the two germline ends. There are 12 residues in the CDR3. The CDR3 region has the DNA TGTGCCAGCGGGCACCTAAACACTGAAGCTTTCTTT. Translated: CASGHLNTEAFF.

The J gene is TRBJ1-2, the V gene TRBV30, with D perhaps matching TRBD1 (6 bases). Germline V gives CDR1 GTSNPN, CDR2 SVGIG (reference sequence). The CDR3 sequence is 14 residues long. V lost 3 bases, J lost 9 bases, and 20 bases lay in between. The CDR3 region has the DNA TGTGCCTGGAGAAGCCCAGGGGACGTTTGGCGCTACACCTTC. It yields the protein CAWRSPGDVWRYTF.

The chain couples TRBV25-1 to TRBJ2-1; 14 positions agree with TRBD2. Germline values: CDR1 MGHDK, CDR2 SYGVNS. The V gene end was trimmed by 1 base and the J gene end by 8 bases; junction bases not matched to a gene: 10. The CDR3 spans 18 residues. The DNA for the CDR3 is TGTGCCAGCAGTGAATTTCTTGGCGGGACTAGCGGGAGACATGAGCAGTTCTTC. This gives the protein CASSEFLGGTSGRHEQFF.

The chain carries TRBV5-6 and TRBJ2-2; 14 bases are a match to TRBD2. CDR3 length: 18 amino acids. Germline-derived CDR1 and CDR2 are SGHDT and YYEEEE. V shed 1 base, J shed 3 bases, and the junction held 5 bases outside the gene matches. The CDR3 is CASSLSPGLAGDTGELFF. As DNA, the CDR3 is TGTGCCAGCAGCTTGAGTCCGGGACTAGCGGGAGACACCGGGGAGCTGTTTTTT.

The rearrangement links TRBV5-4 to TRBJ2-3; TRBD2 matches at 12 bases. Germline V gene lookup returns CDR1 SGHNT and CDR2 YYREEE (reference sequence). The CDR3 loop spans 15 amino acids. The ends lost 2 bases at V and 4 bases at J; junction bases unmatched: 2. DNA of the CDR3: TGTGCCAGCAGCTTACTAGCGGGAGGCGCAGATACGCAGTATTTT. Its protein is CASSLLAGGADTQYF.

The chain couples TRBV30 to TRBJ2-2; D is perhaps TRBD2 (6 bases). V lost 5 bases and J lost 6, with 13 bases in between. Looked up from germline, CDR1 is GTSNPN and CDR2 is SVGIG (reference sequence). The CDR3 is 13 residues long. The CDR3 bases are TGTGCCTGGGCCCCGCGGGGCCCCGGGGAGCTGTTTTTT. Its protein product is CAWAPRGPGELFF.

Concerning this clone: An end of the junction does not agree with germline; a read error may underlie this. The chain joins TRBV28 to TRBJ2-7; maybe TRBD2 (7 bases). Germline-derived CDR1 and CDR2 are MDHEN and SYDVKM. This CDR3 region has 17 residues. The CDR3 DNA reads TGTGCCATTATGAGTGCCCTGAGGGGGGGGGCATCCTCCGAGCAGTACTTC. Protein: CAIMSALRGGASSEQYF.

This clone was seen a single time. One junction end disagrees with the germline gene, perhaps due to a read error. This rearrangement joins TRBV15 to TRBJ2-1, with D possibly being TRBD2 (6 bases). This CDR3 has 15 amino acids. In germline, CDR1 is LNHNV, CDR2 YYDKDF (reference sequence). CDR3 sequence reads: CATSREPSAYNEQFF. DNA of the CDR3: TGTGCCACCAGCAGAGAGCCTAGCGCCTATAATGAGCAGTTCTTC.

Turning to this clone: The junction and the germline gene differ at one end; a read error may be behind it. This sequence joins TRBV14 and TRBJ2-7; TRBD2 aligns across 8 bases. CDR1 is SGHDN, CDR2 FVKESK, per germline. CDR3 size: 15 residues. The CDR3 DNA follows: TGTGCCAGCAGCCGAAGCGGGGGAATCTCCTACGGGCAGTACTTC. Its protein product is CASSRSGGISYGQYF. Using reference TRBV14 and TRBJ2-7 for the parts outside the CDR3, the full variable domain is EAGVTQFPSHSVIEKGQTVTLRCDPISGHDNLYWYRRVMGKEIKFLLHFVKESKQDESGMPNNRFLAERTGGTYSTLKVQPAELEDSGVYFCASSRSGGISYGQYFGPGTRLTVT.

This clone was detected once. This chain connects TRBV11-1 to TRBJ2-7; D is perhaps TRBD2 (6 bases). The ends were cut back, 2 bases at V and 6 bases at J, with 11 bases in the middle. The CDR3 contains 13 residues. Germline V gene lookup returns CDR1 SGHAT and CDR2 FQDESV (reference sequence). The DNA for the CDR3 is TGTGCCAGCAGCTTACGGGGACTGGTCGAGCAGTACTTC. As protein: CASSLRGLVEQYF. Together with reference TRBV11-1 and TRBJ2-7, the CDR3 gives the full variable domain: EAEVAQSPRYKITEKSQAVAFWCDPISGHATLYWYRQILGQGPELLVQFQDESVVDDSQLPKDRFSAERLKGVDSTLKIQPAELGDSAMYLCASSLRGLVEQYFGPGTRLTVT.